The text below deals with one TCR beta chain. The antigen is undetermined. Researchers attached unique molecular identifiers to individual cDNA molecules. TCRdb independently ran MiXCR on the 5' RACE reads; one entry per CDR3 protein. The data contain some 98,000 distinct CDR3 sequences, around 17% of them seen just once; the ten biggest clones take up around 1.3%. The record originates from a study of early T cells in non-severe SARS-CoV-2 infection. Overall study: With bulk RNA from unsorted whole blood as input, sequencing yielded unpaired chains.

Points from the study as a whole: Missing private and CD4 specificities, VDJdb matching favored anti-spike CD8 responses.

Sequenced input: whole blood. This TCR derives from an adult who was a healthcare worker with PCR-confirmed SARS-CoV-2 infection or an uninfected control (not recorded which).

The CDR3 reads CSAREMGAWGGTDTQYF. The CDR3 DNA is TGCAGTGCTAGAGAGATGGGCGCATGGGGGGGGACGGATACGCAGTATTTT. This rearrangement joins TRBV20-1 to TRBJ2-3; 7 bases match TRBD2. Trimming took 0 bases from V and 6 from J; bases not matched to a gene: 15. CDR1 is DFQATT, CDR2 SNEGSKA, per germline (reference sequence). This CDR3 has 17 amino acids.